The 19 T cell receptor beta chains below come from one sample, sequenced in a study of T-cell memory formation after mild COVID-19. TCRdb reprocessed the 5' RACE reads via MiXCR and lists one record per CDR3 protein. Of under 450,000 distinct CDR3 sequences listed, around a quarter are singletons. The material sequenced was PBMCs or a T cell subset sorted from them (not recorded which). The receptors were gathered from an adult woman who had mild COVID-19 (a few samples of this study predate the infection). Cell type and time point are not known.

This rearrangement joins TRBV18 to TRBJ2-3; 9 bases align to TRBD1. Germline V CDR1 and CDR2: KGHSH, LQKENI. The CDR3 length is 16 residues. Trimming cost V 4 bases and J 6 bases; bases outside gene matches: 11. The CDR3 DNA reads as TGTGCCAGCTCACAACCCGGCGGGACAGGGAAGGATACGCAGTATTTT. It is translated as CASSQPGGTGKDTQYF.

There are a few counts of this clonotype. This rearrangement joins TRBV6-6 to TRBJ1-6, with unresolved D. The germline CDR1 and CDR2 sequences are MNHNY and SVGAGI (reference sequence). The CDR3 extends over 14 amino acids. Trimming shortened V by 5 bases and J by 7 bases, and 12 bases separated the two germline ends. CDR3: CASSVRELNSPLHF. Here the CDR3 DNA reads TGTGCCAGCAGTGTCCGGGAGTTAAATTCACCCCTCCACTTT.

This clonotype was seen a handful of times. V is TRBV20-1 and J is TRBJ1-1, with a tentative D call TRBD1 (6 bases). Germline V gene lookup returns CDR1 DFQATT and CDR2 SNEGSKA (reference sequence). V was clipped by 0 bases and J by 4 bases, with 21 bases between them. The CDR3 loop spans 17 amino acids. CDR3 region: CSARDDAWGAGGTEAFF. As DNA, the CDR3 is TGCAGTGCTAGAGATGACGCTTGGGGGGCCGGGGGCACTGAAGCTTTCTTT.

This clonotype was seen a few times. The chain combines TRBV29-1 with TRBJ2-7, with 7 bases aligning to TRBD1. The CDR3 loop spans 13 amino acids. The trim removed 2 bases at V and 3 bases at J, leaving 4 bases unmatched. Germline CDR1 reads SQVTM; CDR2 reads ANQGSEA. CDR3 in amino acids: CSVEQTGLYEQYF. The CDR3 DNA reads TGCAGCGTTGAACAGACAGGGCTCTACGAGCAGTACTTC.

The chain has TRBV12-3 or TRBV12-4 and TRBJ2-7, with 8 bases aligning to TRBD1. V lost 7 bases and J lost 5; bases outside the gene matches: 7. CDR3 length: 13 amino acids. CDR3 in amino acids: CASKTGARDEQYF. The CDR3 nucleotides are TGTGCCAGCAAGACAGGGGCTCGGGACGAGCAGTACTTC.

The V gene is TRBV5-1, the J gene TRBJ1-2; 10 nucleotides match TRBD1. V trimming: 3 bases; J trimming: 2 bases; junction bases outside the gene matches: 7. Germline loops: CDR1 SGHRS, CDR2 YFSETQ. This CDR3 has 16 amino acids. The CDR3 DNA reads TGCGCCAGCAGCTCACCACCGGGACAGGGGAACTATGGCTACACCTTC. This encodes CASSSPPGQGNYGYTF.

The chain links TRBV6-5 to TRBJ2-2; D is unclear. V lost 5 bases, J lost 6 bases, and 10 bases lay in between. The CDR3 runs 13 residues. CDR1 is MNHEY and CDR2 is SVGAGI in the germline V gene. The chain's CDR3 is CASSRAGSGELFF. In nucleotides, the CDR3 is TGTGCCAGCAGTAGGGCCGGGTCCGGGGAGCTGTTTTTT.

The chain has TRBV3-1 and TRBJ2-1; D uncertain. The CDR3 is made up of 16 amino acids. The germline V gene has CDR1 LGHDT and CDR2 YNNKEL (reference sequence). V shed 3 bases and J shed 10 bases, with 22 bases lying between them. The CDR3 loop reads CASSHHLERSVWEQFF. The CDR3 DNA follows: TGTGCCAGCAGCCACCACTTGGAGAGATCCGTCTGGGAGCAGTTCTTC.

CDR3 nucleotide sequence: TGTGCCAGCAGGGGCGGGACTAGCGGGAGTACCTACAATGAGCAGTTCTTC. Translation: CASRGGTSGSTYNEQFF. This chain joins TRBV28 and TRBJ2-1, with 14 bases that match TRBD2. Per germline, CDR1 MDHEN and CDR2 SYDVKM. J lost 2 bases, V lost 6 bases, and 6 bases had no gene match. The CDR3 has 17 residues. Looking up the rest from reference TRBV28 and TRBJ2-1 gives the full variable domain: DVKVTQSSRYLVKRTGEKVFLECVQDMDHENMFWYRQDPGLGLRLIYFSYDVKMKEKGDIPEGYSVSREKKERFSLILESASTNQTSMYLCASRGGTSGSTYNEQFFGPGTRLTVL.

This clonotype was counted a few times. This chain connects TRBV18 to TRBJ2-7; 11 bases map to TRBD2. V shed 4 bases, J shed 5 bases, and the junction held 19 bases outside the gene matches. The V gene's germline CDR1 is KGHSH and CDR2 LQKENI. The CDR3 totals 19 residues. The CDR3 DNA reads TGTGCCAGCTCACTTCTTGAGAATAGCGGGAGGGCCGGGAGCCACGAGCAGTACTTC. It translates to CASSLLENSGRAGSHEQYF.

A few counts support this clonotype. The genes are TRBV6-1 and TRBJ1-5; 7 positions match TRBD1. The CDR3 is 15 amino acids. Germline V CDR1 and CDR2: MNHNS, SASEGT. Losses at the gene ends were 0 bases for V and 3 bases for J; bases not matched to a gene: 2. The CDR3 reads CASSEAGQDNQPQHF. As DNA, the CDR3 is TGTGCCAGCAGTGAAGCCGGACAGGACAATCAGCCCCAGCATTTT.

This clonotype was counted between two and nine times. The gene calls are TRBV2 and TRBJ1-2; no clear D. The ends were cut back, 7 bases at V and 8 bases at J, with 11 bases in the middle. The CDR3 consists of 11 residues. The germline gives CDR1 SNHLY, CDR2 FYNNEI. This chain's CDR3 is CASKLEAGYTF. The DNA of the CDR3 is TGTGCCAGCAAGCTAGAAGCCGGCTACACCTTC.

This clonotype was counted between two and nine times. This chain uses TRBV9 with TRBJ1-2, with D possibly being TRBD1 (6 bases). Trimming shortened V by 0 bases and J by 3 bases, and 12 bases separated the two germline ends. The CDR3 extends over 15 amino acids. Germline assignment: CDR1 SGDLS and CDR2 YYNGEE. The CDR3 sequence: CASSVAPEGDYGYTF. CDR3 bases: TGTGCCAGCAGCGTAGCCCCTGAGGGGGACTATGGCTACACCTTC.

This chain uses TRBV29-1 with TRBJ1-2; D is perhaps TRBD1 (6 bases). Between the trimmed V and J ends, which lost 4 bases and 4 bases, there was a span of 16 bases. The CDR3 covers 14 residues. Germline CDR1 and CDR2: SQVTM and ANQGSEA. The CDR3 loop reads CSVGQQGVTYGYTF. Here the CDR3 DNA reads TGCAGCGTTGGCCAACAGGGTGTCACCTATGGCTACACCTTC.

This clonotype was observed a few times. V gene TRBV24-1 combines with J gene TRBJ2-1, with 7 nucleotides matching TRBD1. Trimming at V came to 10 bases and at J to 7 bases, leaving 6 bases not matched to a gene. Germline CDR1 is KGHDR and CDR2 is SFDVKD. The length of the CDR3 is 12 residues. The CDR3 DNA is TGTGCCACGGGACAGAAAAGTAATGAGCAGTTCTTC. Its translation is CATGQKSNEQFF.

V gene TRBV2 combines with J gene TRBJ1-4; TRBD1 matches at 8 bases. V was clipped by 4 bases and J by 5 bases; unmatched bases: 6. The germline V gene has CDR1 SNHLY and CDR2 FYNNEI. The CDR3 has 15 amino acids. The CDR3 region is CASSGDRGANEKLFF. The CDR3 region has the DNA TGTGCCAGCAGTGGAGACAGGGGCGCCAATGAAAAACTGTTTTTT. Combining the CDR3 with reference TRBV2 and TRBJ1-4 gives the whole variable domain EPEVTQTPSHQVTQMGQEVILRCVPISNHLYFYWYRQILGQKVEFLVSFYNNEISEKSEIFDDQFSVERPDGSNFTLKIRSTKLEDSAMYFCASSGDRGANEKLFFGSGTQLSVL.

CDR3 DNA sequence: TGTGCCAGCAGCGAAGGGGGCGGGTATAGTCGTCAGCCCCAGCATTTT. Its protein is CASSEGGGYSRQPQHF. The rearrangement links TRBV7-2 to TRBJ1-5; 7 bases are shared with TRBD1. This CDR3 has 16 amino acids. V shed 5 bases, J shed 6 bases, and the junction held 13 bases outside the gene matches. CDR1 and CDR2 from the germline V gene are SGHTA and FQGNSA.

This clonotype was seen only a few times. The V and J genes are TRBV12-3 or TRBV12-4 and TRBJ2-1; D is possibly TRBD2 (6 bases). Trimming removed 7 bases from V and 8 bases from J, with 15 bases in between. The CDR3 is made up of 13 amino acids. The CDR3 DNA is TGTGCCAGCACGGAACGGAGGAGGGATGAGCAGTTCTTC. It codes for CASTERRRDEQFF.

This chain joins TRBV29-1 and TRBJ1-1; D perhaps matches TRBD1 (5 bases). Germline V lookup: CDR1 SQVTM, CDR2 ANQGSEA. Between the trimmed V and J ends, which lost 6 bases and 1 base, there was a span of 12 bases. The CDR3 runs to 13 residues. The chain's CDR3 is CSVGTGANTEAFF. The CDR3 DNA follows: TGCAGCGTCGGAACCGGGGCGAACACTGAAGCTTTCTTT. Together with reference TRBV29-1 and TRBJ1-1, the CDR3 gives the full variable domain: SAVISQKPSRDICQRGTSLTIQCQVDSQVTMMFWYRQQPGQSLTLIATANQGSEATYESGFVIDKFPISRPNLTFSTLTVSNMSPEDSSIYLCSVGTGANTEAFFGQGTRLTVV.